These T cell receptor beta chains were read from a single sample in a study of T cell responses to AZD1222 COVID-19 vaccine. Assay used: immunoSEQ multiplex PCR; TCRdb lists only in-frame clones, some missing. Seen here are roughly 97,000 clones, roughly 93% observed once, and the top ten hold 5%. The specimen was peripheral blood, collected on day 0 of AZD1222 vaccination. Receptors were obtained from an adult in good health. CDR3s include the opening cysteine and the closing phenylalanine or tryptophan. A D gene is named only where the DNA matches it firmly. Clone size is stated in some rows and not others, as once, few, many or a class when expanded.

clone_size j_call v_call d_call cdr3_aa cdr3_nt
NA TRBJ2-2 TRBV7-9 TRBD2 CASSYPGLAIFTGELFF TGTGCCAGCAGCTACCCCGGACTAGCAATTTTCACCGGGGAGCTGTTTTTT
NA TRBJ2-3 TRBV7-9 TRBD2 CASSSGTSGSSDTQYF TGTGCCAGCAGCTCCGGGACTAGCGGGAGCTCAGATACGCAGTATTTT
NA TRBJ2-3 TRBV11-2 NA CASSLDRGGSTDTQYF TGTGCCAGCAGCTTAGATAGAGGAGGGAGCACAGATACGCAGTATTTT
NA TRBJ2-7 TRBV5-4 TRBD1 CASSPGQGRNEQYF TGTGCCAGCAGCCCCGGACAGGGGAGAAACGAGCAGTACTTC
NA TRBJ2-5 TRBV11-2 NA CASSLTAGVLGQETQYF TGTGCCAGCAGCTTAACGGCCGGCGTCCTTGGCCAAGAGACCCAGTACTTC
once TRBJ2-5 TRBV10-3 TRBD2 CAISDPKAGAETQYF TGTGCCATCAGTGACCCGAAGGCGGGAGCAGAGACCCAGTACTTC
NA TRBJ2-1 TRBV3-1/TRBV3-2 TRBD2 CASSQVRLAGGDEQFF TGTGCCAGCAGCCAAGTGAGACTAGCGGGAGGGGATGAGCAGTTCTTC
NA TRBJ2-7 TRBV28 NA CASSVRLGMGEQYF TGTGCCAGCAGTGTCAGACTGGGAATGGGCGAGCAGTACTTC
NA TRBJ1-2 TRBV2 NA CASKFVNYGYTF TGTGCCAGCAAATTTGTTAACTATGGCTACACCTTC
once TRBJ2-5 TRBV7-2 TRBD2 CASSFGLAERQETQYF TGTGCCAGCAGCTTCGGGCTAGCGGAGAGACAAGAGACCCAGTACTTC
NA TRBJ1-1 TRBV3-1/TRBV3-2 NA CASSLDRGIRNTEAFF TGTGCCAGCAGCCTAGATAGGGGGATTAGGAACACTGAAGCTTTCTTT
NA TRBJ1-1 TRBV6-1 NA CASSEARNTEAFF TGTGCCAGCAGTGAAGCCAGGAACACTGAAGCTTTCTTT
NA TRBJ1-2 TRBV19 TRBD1 CASSADRGRARDGYTF TGTGCCAGTAGTGCTGACAGGGGGCGAGCGAGGGATGGCTACACCTTC
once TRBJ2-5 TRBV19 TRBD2 CASSIGTRGTQYF TGTGCCAGTAGTATTGGGACTAGGGGGACCCAGTACTTC
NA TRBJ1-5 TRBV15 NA CATSRDRDLQPQHF TGTGCCACCAGCAGAGATAGGGACCTTCAGCCCCAGCATTTT
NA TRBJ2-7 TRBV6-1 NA CASSESLGRAHEQYF TGTGCCAGCAGTGAAAGTCTGGGCAGGGCCCACGAGCAGTACTTC
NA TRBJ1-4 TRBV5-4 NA CASSSGPPTNEKLFF TGTGCCAGCAGCTCGGGACCGCCAACTAATGAAAAACTGTTTTTT
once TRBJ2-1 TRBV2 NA CASSEGTPYNEQFF TGTGCCAGCAGTGAAGGGACACCATACAATGAGCAGTTCTTC
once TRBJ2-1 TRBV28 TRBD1 CASTDRDRGPLNSNEQFF TGTGCCAGCACCGACCGGGACAGGGGGCCGTTAAATTCCAATGAGCAGTTCTTC
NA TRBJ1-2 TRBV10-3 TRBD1 CAINHDRELDGYTF TGTGCCATCAATCATGACAGGGAATTAGATGGCTACACCTTC
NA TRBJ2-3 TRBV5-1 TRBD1 CASSLGQGATQYF TGCGCCAGCAGCTTAGGACAGGGGGCGACGCAGTATTTT
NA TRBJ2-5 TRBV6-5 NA CASSYSFEGVGETQYF TGTGCCAGCAGTTACTCGTTTGAGGGAGTCGGAGAGACCCAGTACTTC
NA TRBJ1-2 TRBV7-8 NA CASSATVGGDVYGYTF TGTGCCAGCAGCGCCACGGTGGGGGGTGATGTCTATGGCTACACCTTC
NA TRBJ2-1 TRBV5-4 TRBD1 CASSGMTGGSYNEQFF TGTGCCAGCAGCGGCATGACAGGGGGCTCCTACAATGAGCAGTTCTTC
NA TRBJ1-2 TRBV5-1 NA CASRPGQGTLYGYTF TGCGCCAGCAGACCCGGGCAGGGTACCCTCTATGGCTACACCTTC
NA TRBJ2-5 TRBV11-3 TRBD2 CASTPGSGRPRETQYF TGTGCCAGCACCCCGGGTAGCGGGAGGCCCAGGGAGACCCAGTACTTC
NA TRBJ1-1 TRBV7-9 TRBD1 CASSGQGALGTEAFF TGTGCCAGCAGCGGACAGGGGGCGCTCGGCACTGAAGCTTTCTTT
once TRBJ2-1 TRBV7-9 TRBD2 CASKTSGMGEEQFF TGTGCCAGCAAAACTAGCGGGATGGGCGAGGAGCAGTTCTTC
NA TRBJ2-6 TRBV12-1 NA CASSPQGRGPSGGANVLTF TGTGCCAGCAGCCCCCAGGGCAGGGGGCCTTCGGGTGGGGCCAACGTCCTGACTTTC
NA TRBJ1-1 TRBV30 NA CAWSATLNTEAFF TGTGCCTGGAGCGCCACTCTGAACACTGAAGCTTTCTTT
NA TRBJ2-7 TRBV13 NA CASSLDPYEQYF TGTGCCAGCAGCTTAGACCCCTACGAGCAGTACTTC
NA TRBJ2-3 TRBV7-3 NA CASSSTGGANTDTQYF TGTGCCAGCAGCTCAACTGGGGGGGCGAACACAGATACGCAGTATTTT
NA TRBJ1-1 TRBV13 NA CASSSTGYTEAFF TGTGCCAGCAGTTCTACAGGGTACACTGAAGCTTTCTTT